The rows below give T cell receptor beta chains drawn from one sample of a study of CD8 T cells in Susac syndrome. TCRdb re-called the immunoSEQ multiplex PCR reads with MiXCR, one entry per CDR3 protein. The sample lists under 250,000 distinct CDR3 sequences, 93% occurring once. Source material: CD4+ T cells from PBMCs. Every receptor here comes from a human donor with multiple sclerosis. Both conserved end residues are trimmed from each CDR3. The D gene is left open where the match is weak.

d_call: TRBD1
j_call: TRBJ1-4
v_call: TRBV12-3/TRBV12-4
cdr3_aa: ASSSDRGGSEKLF

d_call: -
j_call: TRBJ2-7
v_call: TRBV9
cdr3_aa: ASSAWDRGEEQY

d_call: -
j_call: TRBJ2-1
v_call: TRBV19
cdr3_aa: ASSISNEQF

d_call: -
j_call: TRBJ2-1
v_call: TRBV11-2
cdr3_aa: ASSLDHERVGLYNEQF

d_call: -
j_call: TRBJ2-4
v_call: TRBV14
cdr3_aa: ASSRSGTLNAKNIQY

d_call: TRBD2
j_call: TRBJ2-1
v_call: TRBV20-1
cdr3_aa: SARDIAGHSYNEQF

d_call: -
j_call: TRBJ2-7
v_call: TRBV11-2
cdr3_aa: ASSLAPAVYEQY

d_call: -
j_call: TRBJ2-4
v_call: TRBV24-1
cdr3_aa: ATSDWGLAGAKNIQY

d_call: -
j_call: TRBJ2-4
v_call: TRBV5-1
cdr3_aa: AEASAVSETKNIQY

d_call: -
j_call: TRBJ1-4
v_call: TRBV2
cdr3_aa: ASSRDPVRGPNEKLF

d_call: TRBD1
j_call: TRBJ1-5
v_call: TRBV19
cdr3_aa: ASSIWGDSQPQH

d_call: -
j_call: TRBJ2-7
v_call: TRBV20-1
cdr3_aa: SARVDYEQY

d_call: -
j_call: TRBJ1-3
v_call: TRBV4-1
cdr3_aa: ASSQRRTGNTIY

d_call: -
j_call: TRBJ2-3
v_call: TRBV21-1
cdr3_aa: ASSQPPRGQRTDTQY

d_call: TRBD1
j_call: TRBJ1-5
v_call: TRBV20-1
cdr3_aa: SASILDRGSQPQH

d_call: -
j_call: TRBJ1-4
v_call: TRBV6-6
cdr3_aa: ASSYEIGGHLF

d_call: -
j_call: TRBJ1-4
v_call: TRBV7-9
cdr3_aa: ASSLALTGRGEKLF

d_call: -
j_call: TRBJ2-1
v_call: TRBV3-1
cdr3_aa: ASSQENRGMDEQF

d_call: -
j_call: TRBJ1-3
v_call: TRBV5-1
cdr3_aa: ASSLDGPISGNTIY

d_call: -
j_call: TRBJ1-6
v_call: TRBV9
cdr3_aa: ASSVGLGGNSPLH

d_call: TRBD2
j_call: TRBJ2-1
v_call: TRBV29-1
cdr3_aa: SVGGGGGPGLGQF

d_call: -
j_call: TRBJ2-1
v_call: TRBV20-1
cdr3_aa: SAREPSSLEF

d_call: TRBD2
j_call: TRBJ2-5
v_call: TRBV18
cdr3_aa: ASSPSGNDETQY

d_call: TRBD1
j_call: TRBJ1-1
v_call: TRBV7-2
cdr3_aa: ASSFSGGRTEAF

d_call: -
j_call: TRBJ1-6
v_call: TRBV20-1
cdr3_aa: SAREQATPLH

d_call: -
j_call: TRBJ1-2
v_call: TRBV7-9
cdr3_aa: ASSSAGDSA

d_call: -
j_call: TRBJ1-1
v_call: TRBV2
cdr3_aa: ASSRTASGTTEAF

d_call: -
j_call: TRBJ1-6
v_call: TRBV7-2
cdr3_aa: ASSLELVRSPLH

d_call: TRBD1
j_call: TRBJ1-1
v_call: TRBV19
cdr3_aa: ASSMGTVNTEAF

d_call: TRBD2
j_call: TRBJ2-3
v_call: TRBV7-3
cdr3_aa: ASSPQRGSTDTQY

d_call: -
j_call: TRBJ1-2
v_call: TRBV29-1
cdr3_aa: SVDEGNYGYT

d_call: -
j_call: TRBJ1-1
v_call: TRBV12-3/TRBV12-4
cdr3_aa: ASSLVGQGNTEAF

d_call: -
j_call: TRBJ1-1
v_call: TRBV12-3/TRBV12-4
cdr3_aa: ASNQYTEAF

d_call: -
j_call: TRBJ1-1
v_call: TRBV25-1
cdr3_aa: ASSDAAGRPEAF

d_call: -
j_call: TRBJ1-3
v_call: TRBV29-1
cdr3_aa: SVERANTIY

d_call: -
j_call: TRBJ1-2
v_call: TRBV6-1
cdr3_aa: ASRERAPFNYGYT

d_call: -
j_call: TRBJ1-6
v_call: TRBV7-9
cdr3_aa: ASSLGPEGSPLH

d_call: -
j_call: TRBJ1-6
v_call: TRBV3-1
cdr3_aa: ASSHVRIWGVDSPLH

d_call: -
j_call: TRBJ1-3
v_call: TRBV18
cdr3_aa: ASSPRDTQGGNTIY

d_call: -
j_call: TRBJ1-1
v_call: TRBV19
cdr3_aa: ASSPNRVRNTEAF

d_call: -
j_call: TRBJ1-3
v_call: TRBV30
cdr3_aa: AWMGSPSGNTIY

d_call: TRBD1
j_call: TRBJ2-7
v_call: TRBV10-3
cdr3_aa: AKTGGEQY

d_call: -
j_call: TRBJ2-5
v_call: TRBV6-2/TRBV6-3
cdr3_aa: ASRADLPRTQY

d_call: -
j_call: TRBJ2-1
v_call: TRBV5-1
cdr3_aa: ASRQAGPSYNEQF

d_call: TRBD2
j_call: TRBJ2-1
v_call: TRBV12-3/TRBV12-4
cdr3_aa: ASSFPQGRGLAGVNEQF

d_call: -
j_call: TRBJ2-5
v_call: TRBV7-9
cdr3_aa: ASSLVGFGRGGETQY

d_call: -
j_call: TRBJ1-3
v_call: TRBV5-1
cdr3_aa: ASTRDAGSGNTIY

d_call: -
j_call: TRBJ2-3
v_call: TRBV20-1
cdr3_aa: SAPPPWGADTQY